The 14 T cell receptor beta chains below all came from one sample that was sequenced in a study of T-cell memory formation after mild COVID-19. TCRdb reanalysed the 5' RACE reads using MiXCR and keeps one entry per CDR3 protein. The sample gives approximately 60,000 distinct CDR3 sequences, 9.5% of which show up once; approximately 1.2% is in the top ten. Sequenced: PBMCs or a T cell subset sorted from them (not recorded which). These TCRs come from a man between 18 and 35 years old who had mild COVID-19 (a few samples of this study predate the infection). Cell type and time point are not known.

The table lists this clonotype with a few counts. The chain couples TRBV5-1 to TRBJ2-3; no reliable D call. Germline-derived CDR1 and CDR2 are SGHRS and YFSETQ. Trimming stripped 0 bases from V and 0 bases from J, with 11 bases between. The CDR3 spans 16 residues. CDR3 sequence reads: CASSLVGELSTDTQYF. CDR3 DNA: TGCGCCAGCAGCTTGGTCGGCGAGTTAAGCACAGATACGCAGTATTTT.

In its sample, this clonotype was seen a few times. The genes are TRBV10-3 and TRBJ2-3; 11 positions match TRBD2. CDR3 size: 18 residues. CDR1 and CDR2 from the germline V gene are ENHRY and SYGVKD. Trimming cost V 10 bases and J 1 base; bases outside gene matches: 16. CDR3 nucleotide sequence: TGTGCCACCAAGGGGGGACTAGCGGTCGAAAGGGGCACAGATACGCAGTATTTT. This codes for CATKGGLAVERGTDTQYF.

This clonotype appeared a few times. This sequence joins TRBV7-2 and TRBJ1-1; no clear D. Trimming removed 3 bases at V and 9 bases at J, with 11 bases between. Germline V gene sequence: CDR1 SGHTA, CDR2 FQGNSA. The CDR3 is made up of 12 amino acids. DNA for the CDR3: TGTGCCAGCAGCTTCGGGCTAACTAAAGCTTTCTTT. Translating it yields CASSFGLTKAFF.

This clonotype was counted many times. The chain is built from TRBV6-5 and TRBJ2-7, with 10 bases that match TRBD1. The ends lost 6 bases at V and 5 bases at J; junction bases unmatched: 4. Germline V gene lookup returns CDR1 MNHEY and CDR2 SVGAGI. CDR3 length equals 13 residues. Written as DNA, the CDR3 is TGTGCCAGCAGACGACAGGGGGCTAACGAGCAGTACTTC. Encoded protein: CASRRQGANEQYF.

The chain combines TRBV20-1 with TRBJ2-2; TRBD2 matches 7 bases. The CDR3 has 16 amino acids. Per germline, CDR1 DFQATT and CDR2 SNEGSKA (reference sequence). J was trimmed by 6 bases and V by 0 bases; bases with no gene match: 10. Here the CDR3 reads CSARDQRGGGAGELFF. For the CDR3, the DNA is TGCAGTGCTAGAGATCAGCGGGGCGGTGGGGCCGGGGAGCTGTTTTTT.

In its sample, this clonotype was seen a few times. The genes are TRBV28 and TRBJ1-5; D remains ambiguous. The V end was cut by 3 bases, the J end by 5 bases, with 11 bases between. Germline loops: CDR1 MDHEN, CDR2 SYDVKM. The CDR3 is made up of 14 amino acids. CDR3 amino acids: CASSFVYSHQPQHF. The CDR3 nucleotides read TGTGCCAGCAGTTTTGTGTACTCCCATCAGCCCCAGCATTTT.

This clonotype turned up a few times. J is TRBJ1-6 and V is TRBV4-3, with D possibly being TRBD1 (5 bases). V was clipped by 3 bases and J by 8 bases, with 8 bases between them. Germline CDR1 reads LGHNA; CDR2 reads YSLEER. This CDR3 is 13 amino acids long. CDR3 residues: CASSQGDDSPLHF. DNA for the CDR3: TGCGCCAGCAGCCAGGGGGACGATTCACCCCTCCACTTT.

The CDR3 DNA is TGCAGTGCTAGGACATTGGAAGCTTTCTTT. Amino acid sequence: CSARTLEAFF. The chain is built from TRBV20-1 and TRBJ1-1; no firm D call. Trimming removed 3 bases from V and 8 bases from J, with 7 bases in between. Per germline, CDR1 DFQATT and CDR2 SNEGSKA (reference sequence). CDR3 size: 10 residues.

In its sample, this clonotype was seen many times. The chain links TRBV3-1 to TRBJ2-3; TRBD2 matches at 14 bases. Looked up from germline, CDR1 is LGHDT and CDR2 is YNNKEL (reference sequence). The CDR3 has 18 residues. Germline trimming cut 4 bases from V and 10 bases from J; bases unmatched to any gene: 16. This chain's CDR3 is CASSLLGLAGDPRHSQYF. The CDR3 nucleotides are TGTGCCAGCAGCCTCCTGGGACTAGCGGGGGACCCCCGCCACTCGCAGTATTTT.

The sample holds a few counts of this clonotype. This rearrangement joins TRBV6-2 or TRBV6-3 to TRBJ1-6; the D is unclear. Trimming cost V 0 bases and J 8 bases, with 5 bases left between them. The CDR3 loop spans 13 amino acids. CDR1 is MNHEY and CDR2 is SVGEGT in the germline V gene. CDR3 amino acids: CASSYSPDSPLHF. The CDR3 coding sequence is TGTGCCAGCAGTTACTCCCCAGATTCACCCCTCCACTTT.

This clonotype came up a few times. The chain links TRBV6-2 or TRBV6-3 to TRBJ1-1; D call uncertain. The CDR3 loop spans 15 amino acids. Trimming removed 4 bases from V and 0 bases from J, with 12 bases in between. Germline V lookup: CDR1 MNHEY, CDR2 SVGEGT. The CDR3 loop reads CASSSLETMNTEAFF. As DNA, the CDR3 is TGTGCCAGCAGTTCCCTCGAGACGATGAACACTGAAGCTTTCTTT.

This clonotype showed up many times. The gene calls are TRBV7-9 and TRBJ1-1; D is ambiguous. Trimming shortened V by 1 base and J by 4 bases, and 7 bases separated the two germline ends. CDR3 length equals 13 residues. Germline CDR1 and CDR2: SEHNR and FQNEAQ (reference sequence). CDR3 region: CASSLGEGTEAFF. The CDR3 nucleotides read TGTGCCAGCAGCTTAGGGGAGGGCACTGAAGCTTTCTTT.

This clonotype showed up just a few times. J is TRBJ1-6 and V is TRBV7-2; D gene ambiguous. Per germline, CDR1 SGHTA and CDR2 FQGNSA. CDR3 length: 15 amino acids. With 1 base removed from V and 11 bases from J, the gap between germline ends came to 15 bases. CDR3 in amino acids: CASSLGGGIGTPLHF. In DNA, the CDR3 is TGTGCCAGCAGCTTAGGCGGAGGGATAGGGACACCCCTCCACTTT. Full variable domain (outside the CDR3, taken from reference TRBV7-2 and TRBJ1-6): GAGVSQSPSNKVTEKGKDVELRCDPISGHTALYWYRQSLGQGLEFLIYFQGNSAPDKSGLPSDRFSAERTGGSVSTLTIQRTQQEDSAVYLCASSLGGGIGTPLHFGNGTRLTVT.

This chain joins TRBV20-1 and TRBJ2-7; D ambiguous. CDR1 DFQATT and CDR2 SNEGSKA come from the germline V gene (reference sequence). The CDR3 has 13 amino acids. V shed 0 bases and J shed 6 bases, with 12 bases lying between them. CDR3 DNA sequence: TGCAGTGCTAGAGAACATAAGACGGGCGAGCAGTACTTC. Its protein is CSAREHKTGEQYF.